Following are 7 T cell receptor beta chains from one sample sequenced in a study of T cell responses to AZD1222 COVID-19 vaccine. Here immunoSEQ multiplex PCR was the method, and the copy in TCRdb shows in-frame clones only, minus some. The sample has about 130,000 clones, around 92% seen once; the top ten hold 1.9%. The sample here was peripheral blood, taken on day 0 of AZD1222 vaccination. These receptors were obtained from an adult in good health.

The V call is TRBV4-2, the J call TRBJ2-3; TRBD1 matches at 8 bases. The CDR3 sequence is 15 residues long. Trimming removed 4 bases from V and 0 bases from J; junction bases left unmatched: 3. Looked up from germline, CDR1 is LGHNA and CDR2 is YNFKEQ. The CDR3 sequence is CASSRGQESTDTQYF. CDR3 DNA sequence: TGTGCCAGCAGCCGGGGACAGGAGAGCACAGATACGCAGTATTTT.

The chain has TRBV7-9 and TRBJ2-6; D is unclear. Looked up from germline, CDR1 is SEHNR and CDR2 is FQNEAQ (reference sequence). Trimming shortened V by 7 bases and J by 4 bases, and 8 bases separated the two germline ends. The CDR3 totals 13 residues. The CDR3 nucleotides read TGTGCCAGCACCGCGTCCGGGGCCAACGTCCTGACTTTC. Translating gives CASTASGANVLTF.

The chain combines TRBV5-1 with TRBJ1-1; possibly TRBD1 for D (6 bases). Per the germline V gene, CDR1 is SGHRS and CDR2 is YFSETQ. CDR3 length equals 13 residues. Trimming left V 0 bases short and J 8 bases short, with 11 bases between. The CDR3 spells CASSLEQGEEAFF. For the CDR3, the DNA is TGCGCCAGCAGCTTGGAACAGGGAGAGGAAGCTTTCTTT.

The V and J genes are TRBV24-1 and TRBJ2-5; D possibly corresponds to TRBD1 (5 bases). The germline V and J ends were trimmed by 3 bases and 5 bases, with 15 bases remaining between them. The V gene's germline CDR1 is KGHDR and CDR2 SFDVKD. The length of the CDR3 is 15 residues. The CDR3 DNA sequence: TGTGCCACCAGTGATGGTGGGCAGGGTCGGGAGACCCAGTACTTC. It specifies CATSDGGQGRETQYF.

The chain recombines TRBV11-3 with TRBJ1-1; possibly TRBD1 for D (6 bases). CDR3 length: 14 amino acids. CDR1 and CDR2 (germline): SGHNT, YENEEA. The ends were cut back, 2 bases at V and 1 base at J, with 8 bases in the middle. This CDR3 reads CASSLQGSNTEAFF. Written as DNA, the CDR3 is TGTGCCAGCAGCTTACAGGGGTCGAACACTGAAGCTTTCTTT. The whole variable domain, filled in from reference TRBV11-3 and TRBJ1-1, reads EAGVVQSPRYKIIEKKQPVAFWCNPISGHNTLYWYLQNLGQGPELLIRYENEEAVDDSQLPKDRFSAERLKGVDSTLKIQPAELGDSAVYLCASSLQGSNTEAFFGQGTRLTVV.

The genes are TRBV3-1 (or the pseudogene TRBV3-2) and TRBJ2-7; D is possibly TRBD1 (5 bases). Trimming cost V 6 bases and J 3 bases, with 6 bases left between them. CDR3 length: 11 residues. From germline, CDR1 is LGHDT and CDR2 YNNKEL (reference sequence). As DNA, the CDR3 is TGTGCCAGCAGGCAGGGCTACGAGCAGTACTTC. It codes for CASRQGYEQYF.

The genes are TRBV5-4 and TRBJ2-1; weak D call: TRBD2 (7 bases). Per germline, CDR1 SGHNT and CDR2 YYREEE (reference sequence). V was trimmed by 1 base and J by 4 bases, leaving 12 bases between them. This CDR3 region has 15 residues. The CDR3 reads CASSLNGGLYNEQFF. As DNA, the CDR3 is TGTGCCAGCAGCTTGAACGGGGGGCTTTACAATGAGCAGTTCTTC.